The 5 T cell receptor beta chains below all came from one sample that was sequenced in a study of T cells expressing NK-cell markers (dated by TCRdb to the early 2020s). Receptors were amplified or captured by 5' RACE. TCRdb lists the instrument as Illumina HiSeq 2000. TCRdb reprocessed the raw reads; every CDR3 protein sequence is a single record, and DNA is not supplied. The sample's table covers 550,000 or so distinct CDR3 sequences. Roughly 3.6% of the sample is in the top ten clones. The sequencing sample was made of blood T cells: a sorted CD56 or NKG2C T cell subset, CD4+ or CD8+ T cells, or bulk PBMC T cells (not recorded which). These TCRs come from a man aged 18 to 30 in good health. Donor details come from another sample of the same person, matched by shared clones.

The chain has TRBV5-1 and TRBJ1-6. Germline lookup yields CDR1 SGHRS and CDR2 YFSETQ. The CDR3 runs to 15 residues. CDR3 loop: CASSLADFSPGTLHF.

The V and J genes are TRBV5-1 and TRBJ1-1; TCRdb names TRBD1, which stays unverified in the absence of DNA. The CDR3 sequence is 14 residues long. Germline V lookup: CDR1 SGHRS, CDR2 YFSETQ. This CDR3 reads CASSQDRVVTEAFF.

CDR3 protein: CASRPGTGRYYNEQFF. V gene TRBV12-3 or TRBV12-4 combines with J gene TRBJ2-1; TCRdb's D call, TRBD1, is unchecked because there is no DNA. CDR3 length: 16 amino acids.

The chain has TRBV29-1 and TRBJ2-5; TCRdb gives TRBD1 as the D gene, but with no DNA this cannot be confirmed. CDR1 is SQVTM and CDR2 is ANQGSEA in the germline V gene. The CDR3 is 17 residues long. CDR3 sequence: CSVEDFWPGQGDETQYF.

The chain links TRBV29-1 to TRBJ1-2; TCRdb calls TRBD1, which cannot be checked without DNA. This CDR3 has 14 residues. Germline V gene data show CDR1 as SQVTM and CDR2 as ANQGSEA. The CDR3: CSVDLGPPFYGYTF.